One and the same sample provided the 18 T cell receptor beta chains below, sequenced in a study of T cells expressing NK-cell markers. TCRdb re-called the 5' RACE reads; every CDR3 protein appears as one record, without DNA. This sample's table has more than 250,000 distinct CDR3 sequences. Sequenced material: blood T cells: a sorted CD56 or NKG2C T cell subset, CD4+ or CD8+ T cells, or bulk PBMC T cells (not recorded which). All receptors come from a man between 18 and 29 years old in good health.

The gene calls are TRBV12-3 or TRBV12-4 and TRBJ2-2; TCRdb reports TRBD2, a call that lacks DNA to check it against. The CDR3 contains 15 residues. CDR3: CASREKGATTGELFF.

V usage is TRBV12-3 or TRBV12-4 and J usage is TRBJ2-7; TCRdb lists TRBD1, though no DNA is available to test this call. CDR3 length: 14 residues. The CDR3 here is CASSPDSQGYEQYF.

The gene calls are TRBV4-3 and TRBJ2-4; TCRdb designates TRBD2, a call that cannot be tested without DNA. The CDR3 loop spans 19 amino acids. Germline assignment: CDR1 LGHNA and CDR2 YSLEER. CDR3: CASSQEWINVRVAKNIQYF.

J is TRBJ2-1 and V is TRBV6-5; TCRdb outputs TRBD2, but without DNA this stays unchecked. This CDR3 is 18 amino acids long. The germline CDR1 and CDR2 sequences are MNHEY and SVGAGI. The CDR3 reads CASSYSGLTSQRTNEQFF.

This chain links TRBV5-1 with TRBJ2-1; TCRdb's assignment of TRBD2 cannot be checked, as there is no DNA. Germline CDR1 SGHRS, CDR2 YFSETQ. This CDR3 has 16 amino acids. The CDR3 protein is CASSIGLAGVGSEQFF.

This chain links TRBV12-3 or TRBV12-4 with TRBJ2-1; TCRdb's assignment of TRBD1 cannot be checked, as there is no DNA. There are 12 residues in the CDR3. This CDR3 is CASSTDSGLWFF.

The rearrangement joins TRBV12-3 or TRBV12-4 to TRBJ1-2. The CDR3 is 16 residues long. The CDR3 is CASSLLTTQWSYGYTF.

The rearrangement links TRBV14 to TRBJ1-1. This CDR3 has 13 residues. CDR1 and CDR2 from the germline V gene are SGHDN and FVKESK. CDR3 in amino acids: CASSQVYGTEAFF. The full variable domain, its missing parts supplied by reference TRBV14 and TRBJ1-1, is EAGVTQFPSHSVIEKGQTVTLRCDPISGHDNLYWYRRVMGKEIKFLLHFVKESKQDESGMPNNRFLAERTGGTYSTLKVQPAELEDSGVYFCASSQVYGTEAFFGQGTRLTVV.

The V gene is TRBV6-2 or TRBV6-3, the J gene TRBJ2-3. The CDR3 is 16 amino acids. Germline lookup yields CDR1 MNHEY and CDR2 SVGEGT. The CDR3 sequence is CASSSAFIRLTDTQYF.

This chain connects TRBV5-1 to TRBJ2-1; lacking DNA, the TRBD2 call made by TCRdb goes unchecked. Germline CDR1 and CDR2: SGHRS and YFSETQ. This CDR3 comprises 15 residues. CDR3: CASSAPTGGYNEQFF.

The rearrangement links TRBV11-2 to TRBJ2-1; TCRdb's D gene call, TRBD1, goes unchecked for lack of DNA. The CDR3 length is 15 residues. Per the germline V gene, CDR1 is SGHAT and CDR2 is FQNNGV. Here the CDR3 reads CASSLYSDRNNEQFF.

The V and J genes are TRBV20-1 and TRBJ1-1. The CDR3 spans 16 residues. Germline CDR1 and CDR2: DFQATT and SNEGSKA (reference sequence). CDR3 sequence: CSASLDRVRVNTEAFF.

The rearrangement links TRBV5-6 to TRBJ2-5; the D gene TCRdb calls, TRBD1, cannot be checked with no DNA. Germline CDR1 SGHDT, CDR2 YYEEEE. The CDR3 runs to 15 residues. The CDR3 loop is CASSPNYGGQGTQYF.

The chain is built from TRBV12-3 or TRBV12-4 and TRBJ1-2; TCRdb gives TRBD1 as the D gene, but with no DNA this cannot be confirmed. There are 15 residues in the CDR3. The CDR3 spells CASSPGHGGGYGYTF.

The CDR3 loop reads CASIPGAGRTNEQFF. J is TRBJ2-1 and V is TRBV6-1; as DNA is missing, the TRBD1 call by TCRdb cannot be tested. CDR1 MNHNS and CDR2 SASEGT come from the germline V gene. The CDR3 has 15 amino acids.

The chain joins TRBV7-9 to TRBJ2-7. Germline V gene lookup returns CDR1 SEHNR and CDR2 FQNEAQ (reference sequence). The CDR3 spans 11 residues. CDR3 protein: CASRDVYEQYF. Looking up the rest from reference TRBV7-9 and TRBJ2-7 gives the full variable domain: DTGVSQNPRHKITKRGQNVTFRCDPISEHNRLYWYRQTLGQGPEFLTYFQNEAQLEKSRLLSDRFSAERPKGSFSTLEIQRTEQGDSAMYLCASRDVYEQYFGPGTRLTVT.

The chain has TRBV6-1 and TRBJ1-5. The CDR3 runs to 15 residues. Germline V gene data show CDR1 as MNHNS and CDR2 as SASEGT. The CDR3: CATLPFQDSNQPQHF.

This sequence joins TRBV7-8 and TRBJ2-4. Looked up from germline, CDR1 is SGHVS and CDR2 is FQNEAQ. CDR3 length: 12 amino acids. The CDR3 is CASSLAENIQYF.